These T cell receptor beta chains were read from a single sample in a study of cytomegalovirus exposure and HLA in healthy donors. Clones were read by immunoSEQ multiplex PCR, and TCRdb kept only the in-frame ones, dropping some. The sample includes 100,000 to 150,000 clones, 60% to 85% of them seen just once. Sequencing used PBMCs. These receptor sequences come from a woman between 35 and 50 years old in good health and CMV-seronegative. Each CDR3 is given without its conserved first and last residue.

v_call: TRBV27; cdr3_aa: ASSSGEAGELF
v_call: TRBV5-1; cdr3_aa: ASSSTTGGTGELF
v_call: TRBV14; cdr3_aa: ASSQEFLSYEQY
v_call: TRBV6-1; cdr3_aa: ASSAQGVNEQY
v_call: TRBV27; cdr3_aa: ATGSGQGGHSLH
v_call: TRBV11-2; cdr3_aa: ASSLRAGGNTGELF
v_call: TRBV5-8; cdr3_aa: ASSLWTSGGRETQY
v_call: TRBV19; cdr3_aa: ASSIQSTDTQY
v_call: TRBV6-5; cdr3_aa: ASSYSGVTDNSPLH
v_call: TRBV7-6; cdr3_aa: ASSLAYGGSWTNEKLF
v_call: TRBV5-1; cdr3_aa: ASSLVPGGWDIQY
v_call: TRBV27; cdr3_aa: ASSPHGTGPTYEQY
v_call: TRBV7-2; cdr3_aa: ASSSTSAYEQY
v_call: TRBV9; cdr3_aa: ASSPGGNEKLF
v_call: TRBV19; cdr3_aa: ATSWAAGEPQH
v_call: TRBV5-1; cdr3_aa: ASRSPGDSQY
v_call: TRBV6-6; cdr3_aa: ASSGDTPYEQY
v_call: TRBV29-1; cdr3_aa: SVRDSTNQPQH
v_call: TRBV19; cdr3_aa: ASGRWGTGNQPQH
v_call: TRBV15; cdr3_aa: ATSRDTYEQY
v_call: TRBV7-8; cdr3_aa: ASSFTGNSGYT
v_call: TRBV6-4; cdr3_aa: ASSEQGSGANGLT
v_call: TRBV5-8; cdr3_aa: ASSPYEREETQY
v_call: TRBV6-1; cdr3_aa: ASSDVSSYNEQF
v_call: TRBV5-1; cdr3_aa: ASSLTGAANEKLF
v_call: TRBV7-9; cdr3_aa: ASSLDPSGAGNTIY
v_call: TRBV5-1; cdr3_aa: ASSLGQGVDEQY
v_call: TRBV29-1; cdr3_aa: SVAGGRTSTDTQY
v_call: TRBV5-1; cdr3_aa: ASSLVGGPDQPQH
v_call: TRBV11-2; cdr3_aa: ASSPMSGQGIHEQY
v_call: TRBV5-4; cdr3_aa: ASSYLQSLGVPGELF
v_call: TRBV27; cdr3_aa: ASSRFGTVTEAF
v_call: TRBV29-1; cdr3_aa: SSPGQGNTEAF
v_call: TRBV2; cdr3_aa: ASSEFGRWTGTDTQY
v_call: TRBV5-1; cdr3_aa: ASSLDRGLGYGYT
v_call: TRBV14; cdr3_aa: ASSQAAWASGNIQY
v_call: TRBV5-1; cdr3_aa: ASSGTSGTGELF
v_call: TRBV28; cdr3_aa: ASSPGQGIGQPQH
v_call: TRBV6-4; cdr3_aa: ASSEGEGQGNNEQF
v_call: TRBV27; cdr3_aa: ASSLSWQINEKLF
v_call: TRBV14; cdr3_aa: ASSQVAGSGYGYT
v_call: TRBV5-1; cdr3_aa: ASSPGGRSGNNEQF
v_call: TRBV30; cdr3_aa: AWSTLRDFQSYEQY
v_call: TRBV27; cdr3_aa: ASSTSGRARDTQY
v_call: TRBV27; cdr3_aa: ASRPTGLAGYNEQF
v_call: TRBV5-1; cdr3_aa: ASSLGGGQGLDEQY
v_call: TRBV5-1; cdr3_aa: ASSQGQREQY
v_call: TRBV7-8; cdr3_aa: ASSLLGTSGTWGTQY
v_call: TRBV2; cdr3_aa: ASDGRQAYNEQF
v_call: TRBV30; cdr3_aa: AFDRGQYTGELF
v_call: TRBV2; cdr3_aa: ASSGLLNTEAF
v_call: TRBV5-8; cdr3_aa: ASSTFVGASTDTQY
v_call: TRBV5-1; cdr3_aa: ASSLLWASGDQETQY